The 27 T cell receptor beta chains reported below all come from one sample, sequenced in a study of blood T cell repertoires in COVID-19. Sequencing used immunoSEQ multiplex PCR; TCRdb keeps in-frame clones, though not all of them. The data hold some 180,000 clones, with just under 85% observed a single time. Source material: peripheral blood. The receptors were sampled from a woman older than 75 with COVID-19, enrolled during active disease.

The chain uses TRBV7-9 and TRBJ2-1, with TRBD2 identical over 10 bases. The length of the CDR3 is 16 residues. After removal of 2 bases from V and 2 bases from J, the junction contained 3 bases not matched to a gene. Germline CDR1 reads SEHNR; CDR2 reads FQNEAQ (reference sequence). The CDR3 here is CASSLWSGGAYNEQFF. In nucleotides, the CDR3 is TGTGCCAGCAGCTTATGGAGCGGGGGGGCCTACAATGAGCAGTTCTTC.

The rearrangement joins TRBV11-2 to TRBJ1-1; unclear D gene. The CDR3 contains 12 residues. V lost 4 bases, J lost 7 bases, and 10 bases lay in between. The V gene's germline CDR1 is SGHAT and CDR2 FQNNGV. The CDR3 DNA is TGTGCCAGCAGCTACCCGGGAGGTGAAGCTTTCTTT. Amino acid sequence: CASSYPGGEAFF.

DNA of the CDR3: TGTGCCATCAAACTAGCGGGGTCGGGCGATACGCAGTATTTT. Protein: CAIKLAGSGDTQYF. The chain is built from TRBV10-3 and TRBJ2-3; 10 bases align to TRBD2. Germline V gene sequence: CDR1 ENHRY, CDR2 SYGVKD. J lost 6 bases, V lost 7 bases, and 7 bases had no gene match. The CDR3 is made up of 14 amino acids.

V and J are TRBV2 and TRBJ1-2; 7 positions match TRBD1. The CDR3 runs 15 residues. In germline, CDR1 is SNHLY, CDR2 FYNNEI. With 6 bases clipped from V and 4 bases from J, the junction kept 11 bases outside the gene matches. CDR3 in DNA: TGTGCCAGCAGCTTAACGGACAGGCCCCCCTATGGCTACACCTTC. Its translation: CASSLTDRPPYGYTF.

This clone was seen more than once but under ten times. This chain uses TRBV5-1 with TRBJ2-1; no reliable D call. The CDR3 extends over 15 amino acids. V lost 1 base and J 0 bases, leaving 8 bases between the germline ends. Germline values: CDR1 SGHRS, CDR2 YFSETQ. The CDR3 sequence: CASSLNVFSYNEQFF. The CDR3, as DNA: TGCGCCAGCAGCTTGAATGTCTTCTCCTACAATGAGCAGTTCTTC.

CDR3 sequence: CASSVGQTYEQYF. The CDR3 DNA follows: TGTGCCAGTTCGGTAGGACAGACCTACGAGCAGTACTTC. The chain employs TRBV19 and TRBJ2-7; maybe TRBD1 (6 bases). Germline lookup yields CDR1 LNHDA and CDR2 SQIVND (reference sequence). The CDR3 is made up of 13 amino acids. V gave up 8 bases and J gave up 2 bases, with 13 bases separating them.

In its sample, this clone was seen a few times. This chain connects TRBV27 to TRBJ2-4, with D hard to call. CDR3 length equals 14 residues. V gave up 6 bases and J gave up 0 bases, with 9 bases separating them. The germline CDR1 and CDR2 sequences are MNHEY and SMNVEV (reference sequence). CDR3 coding DNA: TGTGCCAGCAGCCCCATTTCAGCCAAAAACATTCAGTACTTC. It specifies CASSPISAKNIQYF.

In this sample, this clone turned up a few times. The V and J genes are TRBV5-1 and TRBJ2-1; a possible D gene is TRBD2 (6 bases). Per germline, CDR1 SGHRS and CDR2 YFSETQ. The CDR3 is 15 amino acids. Between the trimmed V and J ends, which lost 4 bases and 0 bases, there was a span of 11 bases. CDR3 region: CASSPEGGSYNEQFF. CDR3 nucleotide sequence: TGCGCCAGCAGCCCAGAGGGAGGCTCCTACAATGAGCAGTTCTTC.

This chain joins TRBV30 and TRBJ1-5; the D gene is possibly TRBD1 (5 bases). Trimming removed 1 base from V and 8 bases from J, with 9 bases in between. This CDR3 spans 12 amino acids. Germline V gene data show CDR1 as GTSNPN and CDR2 as SVGIG (reference sequence). CDR3 amino acids: CAWSEPGKPQHF. DNA of the CDR3: TGTGCCTGGAGTGAACCAGGGAAGCCCCAGCATTTT.

This clone was detected only once. This chain uses TRBV3-1 (or the pseudogene TRBV3-2) with TRBJ2-1, with 9 bases lining up with TRBD2. The V gene end was trimmed by 7 bases and the J gene end by 7 bases; junction bases not matched to a gene: 17. CDR1 and CDR2 from the germline V gene are LGHDT and YNNKEL (reference sequence). The CDR3 consists of 17 residues. CDR3 bases: TGTGCCAGCAACCTAAGGCAGGGCGGGAGGGCCATAAATGAGCAGTTCTTC. Protein: CASNLRQGGRAINEQFF.

The chain's CDR3 is CASSLDGGRSYNEQFF. In DNA, the CDR3 is TGTGCCAGCAGCTTAGATGGTGGCCGCTCCTACAATGAGCAGTTCTTC. The rearrangement uses TRBV7-3 and TRBJ2-1; D is unclear. CDR1 is SGHTA, CDR2 FQGTGA, per germline. The CDR3 covers 16 residues. V gave up 2 bases and J gave up 0 bases, with 11 bases separating them.

V is TRBV15 and J is TRBJ1-5, with TRBD1 matching over 9 bases. Germline CDR1 LNHNV, CDR2 YYDKDF (reference sequence). The V gene end was trimmed by 4 bases and the J gene end by 9 bases; junction bases not matched to a gene: 10. The CDR3 totals 15 residues. This CDR3 is CATSITGTGIRPQHF. In nucleotides, the CDR3 is TGTGCCACCAGCATAACCGGGACAGGGATTAGGCCCCAGCATTTT.

This chain connects TRBV18 to TRBJ1-5; D gene unclear. The CDR3 runs to 12 residues. Trimming stripped 4 bases from V and 8 bases from J, with 9 bases between. Germline CDR1 is KGHSH and CDR2 is LQKENI. CDR3 bases: TGTGCCAGCTCACGCGGATCCGAGCCCCAGCATTTT. This sequence encodes CASSRGSEPQHF.

The rearrangement links TRBV30 to TRBJ2-7; possible D gene TRBD1, 6 bases. Trimming removed 4 bases at V and 9 bases at J, with 13 bases between. The germline CDR1 and CDR2 sequences are GTSNPN and SVGIG (reference sequence). This CDR3 spans 11 amino acids. In DNA form, the CDR3 reads TGTGCCTGGACCACAGGGAGATGGCAGTACTTC. Translating it yields CAWTTGRWQYF. Filled out from reference TRBV30 and TRBJ2-7, the complete variable domain reads SQTIHQWPATLVQPVGSPLSLECTVEGTSNPNLYWYRQAAGRGLQLLFYSVGIGQISSEVPQNLSASRPQDRQFILSSKKLLLSDSGFYLCAWTTGRWQYFGPGTRLTVT.

CDR3 coding DNA: TGTGCCAGCTCACTGCTACAGAAAGGCACAGATACGCAGTATTTT. Its translation: CASSLLQKGTDTQYF. The chain joins TRBV18 to TRBJ2-3; D uncertain. V shed 4 bases and J shed 1 base, with 12 bases lying between them. Germline CDR1 reads KGHSH; CDR2 reads LQKENI. The CDR3 has 15 residues. Full variable domain (missing parts from reference TRBV18 and TRBJ2-3): NAGVMQNPRHLVRRRGQEARLRCSPMKGHSHVYWYRQLPEEGLKFMVYLQKENIIDESGMPKERFSAEFPKEGPSILRIQQVVRGDSAAYFCASSLLQKGTDTQYFGPGTRLTVL.

The chain joins TRBV29-1 to TRBJ2-7, with TRBD1 matching 9 bases. Trimming took 6 bases from V and 5 from J; bases not matched to a gene: 11. CDR3 length: 14 amino acids. Germline CDR1 is SQVTM and CDR2 is ANQGSEA. For the CDR3, the DNA is TGCAGCGTGAGCCCGGGACAGGGTGTCCACGAGCAGTACTTC. Its translation is CSVSPGQGVHEQYF.

The genes are TRBV19 and TRBJ2-7; TRBD1 agrees at 8 bases. V lost 4 bases and J lost 5; bases outside the gene matches: 4. This CDR3 spans 13 amino acids. Germline V CDR1 and CDR2: LNHDA, SQIVND (reference sequence). The CDR3 protein is CASSNQGAHEQYF. The CDR3, as DNA: TGTGCCAGTAGTAACCAGGGGGCCCACGAGCAGTACTTC.

The CDR3 reads CASSHPGTEQYF. Written as DNA, the CDR3 is TGTGCCAGCAGCCATCCCGGGACAGAGCAGTACTTC. This chain joins TRBV7-3 and TRBJ2-7; the D gene is possibly TRBD1 (6 bases). Trimming took 5 bases from V and 7 from J, leaving 12 bases between them. CDR1 and CDR2 (germline): SGHTA, FQGTGA. This CDR3 has 12 residues.

The chain joins TRBV7-2 to TRBJ1-2, with TRBD1 as a possible D gene (5 bases). The CDR3 runs to 13 residues. Germline V gene sequence: CDR1 SGHTA, CDR2 FQGNSA. Trimming took 3 bases from V and 4 from J, leaving 9 bases between them. Here the CDR3 DNA reads TGTGCCAGCAGCTTGACAGTAGTCTATGGCTACACCTTC. It encodes CASSLTVVYGYTF. Full variable domain (remainder filled in from reference TRBV7-2 and TRBJ1-2): GAGVSQSPSNKVTEKGKDVELRCDPISGHTALYWYRQSLGQGLEFLIYFQGNSAPDKSGLPSDRFSAERTGGSVSTLTIQRTQQEDSAVYLCASSLTVVYGYTFGSGTRLTVV.

The chain has TRBV6-2 or TRBV6-3 and TRBJ1-2, with 10 bases matching TRBD1. CDR1 MNHEY and CDR2 SVGEGT come from the germline V gene. Trimming took 1 base from V and 5 from J; bases not matched to a gene: 4. The CDR3 sequence is 15 residues long. CDR3: CASSYYRQGAYGYTF. The CDR3 DNA sequence: TGTGCCAGCAGTTACTACAGACAGGGGGCATATGGCTACACCTTC.

The chain employs TRBV29-1 and TRBJ2-3; a possible D gene is TRBD1 (6 bases). CDR1 is SQVTM, CDR2 ANQGSEA, per germline. The length of the CDR3 is 13 residues. V was clipped by 4 bases and J by 4 bases, with 12 bases between them. The CDR3 spells CSVGHKGADTQYF. The CDR3, as DNA: TGCAGCGTTGGTCACAAGGGGGCAGATACGCAGTATTTT.

On this clone itself: Other nucleotide sequences from this sample produce the same CDR3. The chain links TRBV27 to TRBJ2-1, with TRBD2 matching 8 bases. The CDR3 loop spans 15 amino acids. The ends lost 0 bases at V and 4 bases at J; junction bases unmatched: 2. Germline values: CDR1 MNHEY, CDR2 SMNVEV (reference sequence). CDR3 loop: CASSLSVAGYNEQFF. The CDR3 nucleotides read TGTGCCAGCAGTTTATCGGTAGCGGGGTACAATGAGCAGTTCTTC.

This clone was detected only once. The chain has TRBV6-2 or TRBV6-3 and TRBJ2-3; 8 nucleotides align to TRBD1. The CDR3 runs to 12 residues. V was clipped by 0 bases and J by 14 bases; unmatched bases: 4. The germline gives CDR1 MNHEY, CDR2 SVGEGT. The DNA for the CDR3 is TGTGCCAGCAGTTACTCCAGGGGGCGGGTGTATTTT. Its translation is CASSYSRGRVYF.

The chain has TRBV23-1 and TRBJ2-2; D call uncertain. TRBV23-1 is placed among ORFs of uncertain function. V lost 1 base, J lost 3 bases, and 12 bases lay in between. The CDR3 spans 16 residues. The CDR3 nucleotides are TGCGCCAGCAGTCAATTTCTGGAGAAGGACACCGGGGAGCTGTTTTTT. Translating it yields CASSQFLEKDTGELFF.

The chain couples TRBV28 to TRBJ2-7, with 13 nucleotides matching TRBD2. The CDR3 length is 16 residues. Germline V gene sequence: CDR1 MDHEN, CDR2 SYDVKM. V trimming: 3 bases; J trimming: 5 bases; junction bases outside the gene matches: 7. In DNA form, the CDR3 reads TGTGCCAGCAGTTTTTGGACTAGCGGGAGTCTAAACGAGCAGTACTTC. It is translated as CASSFWTSGSLNEQYF.

The rearrangement joins TRBV4-2 to TRBJ2-1; 16 bases are a match to TRBD2. The germline CDR1 and CDR2 sequences are LGHNA and YNFKEQ. The CDR3 has 19 residues. The trim removed 0 bases at V and 1 base at J, leaving 3 bases unmatched. Here the CDR3 DNA reads TGTGCCAGCAGCCAAGATCTGGGACTAGCGGGAGGGTCCTACAATGAGCAGTTCTTC. Translating gives CASSQDLGLAGGSYNEQFF.

The genes are TRBV19 and TRBJ2-1, with 8 nucleotides matching TRBD1. V lost 5 bases, J lost 0 bases, and 9 bases stayed unmatched. This CDR3 has 17 residues. The V gene's germline CDR1 is LNHDA and CDR2 SQIVND (reference sequence). The CDR3 region has the DNA TGTGCCAGTAGTCTTCACCGACAGGGGAGCTCCTACAATGAGCAGTTCTTC. Amino acids: CASSLHRQGSSYNEQFF.